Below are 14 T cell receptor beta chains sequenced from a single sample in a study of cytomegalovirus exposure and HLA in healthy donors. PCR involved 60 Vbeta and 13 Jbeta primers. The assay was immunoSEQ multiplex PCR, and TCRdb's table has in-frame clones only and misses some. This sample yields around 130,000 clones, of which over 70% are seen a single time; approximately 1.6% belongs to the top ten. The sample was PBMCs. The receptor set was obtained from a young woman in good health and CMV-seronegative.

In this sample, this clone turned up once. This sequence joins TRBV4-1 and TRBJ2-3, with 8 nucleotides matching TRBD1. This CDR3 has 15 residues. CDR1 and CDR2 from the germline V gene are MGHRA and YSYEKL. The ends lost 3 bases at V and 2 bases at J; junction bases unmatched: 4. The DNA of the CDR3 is TGCGCCAGCAGCCACTCGGGACAGGCCACAGATACGCAGTATTTT. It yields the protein CASSHSGQATDTQYF.

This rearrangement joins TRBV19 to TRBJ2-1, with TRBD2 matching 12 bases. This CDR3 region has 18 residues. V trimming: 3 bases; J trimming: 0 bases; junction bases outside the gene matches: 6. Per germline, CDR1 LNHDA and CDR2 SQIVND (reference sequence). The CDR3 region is CASSISSGRGSSYNEQFF. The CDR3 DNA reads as TGTGCCAGTAGTATCTCTAGCGGGAGGGGATCCTCCTACAATGAGCAGTTCTTC.

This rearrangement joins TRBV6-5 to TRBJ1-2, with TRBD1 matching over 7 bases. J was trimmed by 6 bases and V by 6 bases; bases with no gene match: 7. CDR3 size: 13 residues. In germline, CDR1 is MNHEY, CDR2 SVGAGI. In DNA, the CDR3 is TGTGCCAGCAGCCGAACAGGGGTGGATGGCTACACCTTC. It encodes CASSRTGVDGYTF.

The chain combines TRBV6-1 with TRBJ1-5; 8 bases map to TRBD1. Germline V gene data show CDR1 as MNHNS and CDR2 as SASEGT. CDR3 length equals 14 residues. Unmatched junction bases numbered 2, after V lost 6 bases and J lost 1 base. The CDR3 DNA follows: TGTGCCAGCAGGGGACAGGTCAGCAATCAGCCCCAGCATTTT. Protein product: CASRGQVSNQPQHF.

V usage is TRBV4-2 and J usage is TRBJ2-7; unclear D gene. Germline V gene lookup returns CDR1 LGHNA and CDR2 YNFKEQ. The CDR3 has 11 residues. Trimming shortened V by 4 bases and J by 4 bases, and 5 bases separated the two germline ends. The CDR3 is CASSPYYEQYF. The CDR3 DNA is TGTGCCAGCAGCCCTTATTACGAGCAGTACTTC.

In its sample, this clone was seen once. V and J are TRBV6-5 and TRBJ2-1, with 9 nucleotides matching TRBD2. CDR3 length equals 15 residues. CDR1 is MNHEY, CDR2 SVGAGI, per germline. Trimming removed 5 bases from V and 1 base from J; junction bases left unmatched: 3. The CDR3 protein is CASSRLAASYNEQFF. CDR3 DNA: TGTGCCAGCAGTCGACTAGCGGCTTCCTACAATGAGCAGTTCTTC.

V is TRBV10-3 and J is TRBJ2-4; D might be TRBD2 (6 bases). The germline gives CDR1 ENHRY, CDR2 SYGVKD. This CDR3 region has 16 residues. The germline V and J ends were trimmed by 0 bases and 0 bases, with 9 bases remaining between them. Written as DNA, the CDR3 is TGTGCCATCAGTGAGTCGAGCGGGCTAGCCAAAAACATTCAGTACTTC. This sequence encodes CAISESSGLAKNIQYF.

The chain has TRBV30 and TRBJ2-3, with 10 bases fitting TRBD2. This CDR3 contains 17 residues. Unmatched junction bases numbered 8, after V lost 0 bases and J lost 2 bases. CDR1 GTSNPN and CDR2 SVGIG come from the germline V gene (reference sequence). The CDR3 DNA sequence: TGTGCCTGGAGTGTAATCCGGACTAGCGGACACACAGATACGCAGTATTTT. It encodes CAWSVIRTSGHTDTQYF. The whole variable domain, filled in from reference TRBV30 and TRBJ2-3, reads SQTIHQWPATLVQPVGSPLSLECTVEGTSNPNLYWYRQAAGRGLQLLFYSVGIGQISSEVPQNLSASRPQDRQFILSSKKLLLSDSGFYLCAWSVIRTSGHTDTQYFGPGTRLTVL.

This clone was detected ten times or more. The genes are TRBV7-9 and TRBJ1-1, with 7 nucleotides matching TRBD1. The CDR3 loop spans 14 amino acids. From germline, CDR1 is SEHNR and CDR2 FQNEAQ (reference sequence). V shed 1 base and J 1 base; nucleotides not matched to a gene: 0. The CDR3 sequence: CASSLGTGNTEAFF. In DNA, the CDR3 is TGTGCCAGCAGCTTAGGGACAGGGAACACTGAAGCTTTCTTT.

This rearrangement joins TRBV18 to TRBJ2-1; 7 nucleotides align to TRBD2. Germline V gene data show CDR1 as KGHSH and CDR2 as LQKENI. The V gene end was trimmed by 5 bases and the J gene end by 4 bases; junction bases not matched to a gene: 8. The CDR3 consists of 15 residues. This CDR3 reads CASSSSGLPYNEQFF. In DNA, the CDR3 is TGTGCCAGCTCATCGTCGGGACTACCTTACAATGAGCAGTTCTTC.

The CDR3 sequence is CASSLDYTSGYQETQYF. The CDR3 nucleotides are TGTGCCAGCAGCTTAGATTATACTAGCGGTTACCAAGAGACCCAGTACTTC. This chain links TRBV7-8 with TRBJ2-5; 8 positions match TRBD2. The trim removed 1 base at V and 0 bases at J, leaving 7 bases unmatched. The CDR3 is made up of 17 amino acids. Looked up from germline, CDR1 is SGHVS and CDR2 is FQNEAQ. The full variable domain, with the rest looked up from reference TRBV7-8 and TRBJ2-5, is GAGVSQSPRYKVAKRGQDVALRCDPISGHVSLFWYQQALGQGPEFLTYFQNEAQLDKSGLPSDRFFAERPEGSVSTLKIQRTQQEDSAVYLCASSLDYTSGYQETQYFGPGTRLLVL.

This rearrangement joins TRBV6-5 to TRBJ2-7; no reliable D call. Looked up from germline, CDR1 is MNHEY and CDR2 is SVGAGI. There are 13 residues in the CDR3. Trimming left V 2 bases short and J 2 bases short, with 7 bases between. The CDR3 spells CASSYGPTYEQYF. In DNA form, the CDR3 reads TGTGCCAGCAGTTACGGGCCCACCTACGAGCAGTACTTC.

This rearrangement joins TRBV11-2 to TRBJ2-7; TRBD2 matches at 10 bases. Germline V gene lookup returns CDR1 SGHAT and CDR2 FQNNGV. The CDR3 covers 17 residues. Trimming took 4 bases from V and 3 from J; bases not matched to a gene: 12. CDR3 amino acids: CASSSFSGRSTNYEQYF. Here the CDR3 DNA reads TGTGCCAGCAGCTCCTTTAGCGGGAGGAGCACTAACTACGAGCAGTACTTC. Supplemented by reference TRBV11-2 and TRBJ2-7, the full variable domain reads EAGVAQSPRYKIIEKRQSVAFWCNPISGHATLYWYQQILGQGPKLLIQFQNNGVVDDSQLPKDRFSAERLKGVDSTLKIQPAKLEDSAVYLCASSSFSGRSTNYEQYFGPGTRLTVT.

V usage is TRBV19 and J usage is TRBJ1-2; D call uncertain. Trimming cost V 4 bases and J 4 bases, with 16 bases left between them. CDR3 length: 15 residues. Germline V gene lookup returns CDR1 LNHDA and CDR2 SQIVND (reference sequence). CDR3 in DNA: TGTGCCAGTAGTACAGGCCCGCCTCGATTCTATGGCTACACCTTC. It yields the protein CASSTGPPRFYGYTF.